One sample yielded the 11 T cell receptor beta chains listed below, sequenced in a study of T cell repertoires and HLA-DP antigens. Libraries were prepared by immunoSEQ multiplex PCR; TCRdb keeps only in-frame clonotypes and omits some of them. Among approximately 89,000 clones listed, about 89% were seen once. These receptors' targets are unknown. The sequencing input was CD4+ T cells from PBMCs. Every receptor here comes from a man aged 50-59 years in good health and CMV-seronegative.

The chain has TRBV28 and TRBJ2-7; D is unclear. CDR1 and CDR2 (germline): MDHEN, SYDVKM. V was pared by 1 base and J by 3 bases, with 7 bases between. This CDR3 comprises 13 residues. CDR3 bases: TGTGCCAGCAGTTTATTATACAACTACGAGCAGTACTTC. It encodes CASSLLYNYEQYF.

The V gene is TRBV19, the J gene TRBJ1-5; no definite D call. The CDR3 totals 15 residues. The germline gives CDR1 LNHDA, CDR2 SQIVND (reference sequence). V gave up 1 base and J gave up 7 bases, with 14 bases separating them. DNA for the CDR3: TGTGCCAGTAGTATAGGAATGGCATTACTCCAGCCCCAGCATTTT. Its protein is CASSIGMALLQPQHF.

The V gene is TRBV18, the J gene TRBJ2-3, with 8 bases that match TRBD1. Germline CDR1 and CDR2: KGHSH and LQKENI. The CDR3 length is 15 residues. With 0 bases clipped from V and 4 bases from J, the junction kept 3 bases outside the gene matches. CDR3 protein: CASSPPNRGADTQYF. CDR3 sequence (DNA): TGTGCCAGCTCACCACCGAACAGGGGGGCAGATACGCAGTATTTT.

The CDR3 region has the DNA TGTGCCAGCAGCGGTCAGGGAAGACCCACTGAAGCTTTCTTT. Amino acid sequence: CASSGQGRPTEAFF. The J gene is TRBJ1-1, the V gene TRBV9; tentative D call: TRBD1 (5 bases). The germline CDR1 and CDR2 sequences are SGDLS and YYNGEE. The CDR3 extends over 14 amino acids. The V gene lost 3 bases and the J gene lost 4 bases, with 13 bases spanning the gap.

The chain carries TRBV29-1 and TRBJ2-1; the match to TRBD2 covers 7 bases. V lost 0 bases to trimming and J lost 0 bases; unmatched junction nucleotides: 5. Germline lookup yields CDR1 SQVTM and CDR2 ANQGSEA. This CDR3 contains 16 residues. CDR3 DNA: TGCAGCGTTGAAGATCTAGGCGGGAGCTCCTACAATGAGCAGTTCTTC. Its translation: CSVEDLGGSSYNEQFF.

The rearrangement uses TRBV19 and TRBJ1-2; no definite D call. The V gene's germline CDR1 is LNHDA and CDR2 SQIVND (reference sequence). There are 14 residues in the CDR3. V was shortened by 5 bases and J by 4 bases, with 14 bases between the two germline ends. The CDR3 loop reads CASSPRRGSYGYTF. In DNA form, the CDR3 reads TGTGCCAGTAGTCCCCGGCGGGGATCCTATGGCTACACCTTC.

CDR3 region: CASSVGDRGTSTQYF. Here the CDR3 DNA reads TGTGCCAGCAGCGTAGGAGACAGGGGAACGAGTACGCAGTATTTT. V and J are TRBV9 and TRBJ2-3, with TRBD1 identical over 8 bases. Germline-derived CDR1 and CDR2 are SGDLS and YYNGEE. The junction had 8 bases not matched to a gene; V was cut back by 0 bases and J by 8 bases. There are 15 residues in the CDR3.

This clone appeared a single time. V is TRBV30 and J is TRBJ1-5, with a possible D match to TRBD1 (5 bases). CDR1 and CDR2 from the germline V gene are GTSNPN and SVGIG (reference sequence). V gave up 2 bases and J gave up 4 bases, with 12 bases separating them. The CDR3 is 14 amino acids. CDR3 nucleotide sequence: TGTGCCTGGAGTTTCCGGGACGGAAATCAGCCCCAGCATTTT. Amino acid sequence: CAWSFRDGNQPQHF.

CDR3: CASSVGRMNTEAFF. CDR3 nucleotides: TGTGCCAGCAGCGTCGGACGGATGAACACTGAAGCTTTCTTT. This chain links TRBV7-2 with TRBJ1-1; D is unresolved. V was clipped by 5 bases and J by 0 bases, with 10 bases between them. Germline V gene lookup returns CDR1 SGHTA and CDR2 FQGNSA. The CDR3 spans 14 residues.

The chain is built from TRBV28 and TRBJ1-4; 12 bases line up with TRBD1. Germline-derived CDR1 and CDR2 are MDHEN and SYDVKM. This CDR3 spans 17 amino acids. Losses at the gene ends were 5 bases for V and 3 bases for J; bases not matched to a gene: 7. In DNA, the CDR3 is TGTGCCAGCAGTCAGTCCGGGACAGGGGGCCCTAATGAAAAACTGTTTTTT. It is translated as CASSQSGTGGPNEKLFF.

The chain has TRBV6-1 and TRBJ1-1, with D maybe TRBD1 (5 bases). The germline CDR1 and CDR2 sequences are MNHNS and SASEGT. This CDR3 region has 13 residues. The V end lost 8 bases, the J end lost 0 bases, and 10 bases lay between the germline ends. Written as DNA, the CDR3 is TGTGCCAGCGGGGGAATGGTGAACACTGAAGCTTTCTTT. This gives the protein CASGGMVNTEAFF.